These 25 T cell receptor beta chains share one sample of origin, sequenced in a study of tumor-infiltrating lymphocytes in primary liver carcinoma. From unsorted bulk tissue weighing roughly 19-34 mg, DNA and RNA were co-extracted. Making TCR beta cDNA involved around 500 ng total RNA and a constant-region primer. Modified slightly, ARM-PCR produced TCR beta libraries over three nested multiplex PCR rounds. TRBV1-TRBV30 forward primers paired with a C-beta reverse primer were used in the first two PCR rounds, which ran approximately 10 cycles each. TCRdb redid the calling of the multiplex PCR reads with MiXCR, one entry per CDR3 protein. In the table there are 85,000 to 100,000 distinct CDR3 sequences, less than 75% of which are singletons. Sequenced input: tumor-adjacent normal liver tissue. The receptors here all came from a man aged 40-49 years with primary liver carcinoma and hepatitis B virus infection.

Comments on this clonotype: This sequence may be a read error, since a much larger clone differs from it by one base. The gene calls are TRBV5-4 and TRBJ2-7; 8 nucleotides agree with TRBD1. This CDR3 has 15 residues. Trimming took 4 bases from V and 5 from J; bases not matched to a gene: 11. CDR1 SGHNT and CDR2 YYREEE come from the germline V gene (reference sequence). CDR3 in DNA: TGTGCCAGCAGCGGCCGGACAGGGATCGAGGACGAGCAGTACTTC. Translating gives CASSGRTGIEDEQYF.

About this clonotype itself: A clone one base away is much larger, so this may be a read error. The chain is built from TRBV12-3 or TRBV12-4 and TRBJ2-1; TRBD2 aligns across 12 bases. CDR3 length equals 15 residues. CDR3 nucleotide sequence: TGTGCCAGCAGTCCCGGGACTAGCGGGCAAAATGAGCTGTTCTTC. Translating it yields CASSPGTSGQNELFF.

CDR3 sequence (DNA): TGTGCCAGTAAACGGGCAGGGGGGAATCAGCCCCAGCATTTT. The encoded protein is CASKRAGGNQPQHF. The chain uses TRBV19 and TRBJ1-5; TRBD1 matches at 7 bases. Germline values: CDR1 LNHDA, CDR2 SQIVND (reference sequence). The V and J ends lost 7 bases and 4 bases, in that order; junction bases with no gene match: 7. The CDR3 is 14 residues long. The variable domain in full, with the rest retrieved from reference TRBV19 and TRBJ1-5, is DGGITQSPKYLFRKEGQNVTLSCEQNLNHDAMYWYRQDPGQGLRLIYYSQIVNDFQKGDIAEGYSVSREKKESFPLTVTSAQKNPTAFYLCASKRAGGNQPQHFGDGTRLSIL.

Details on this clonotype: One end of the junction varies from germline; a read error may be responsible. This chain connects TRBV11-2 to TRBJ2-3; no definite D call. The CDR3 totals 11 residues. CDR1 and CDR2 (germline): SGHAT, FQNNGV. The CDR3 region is CVSRSRDTQYF. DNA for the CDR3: TGTGTCAGCAGATCCAGGGATACGCAGTATTTT.

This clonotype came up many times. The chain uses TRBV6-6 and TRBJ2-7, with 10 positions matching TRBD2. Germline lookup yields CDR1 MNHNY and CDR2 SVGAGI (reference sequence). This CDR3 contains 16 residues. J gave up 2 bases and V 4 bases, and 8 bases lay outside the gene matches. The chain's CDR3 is CASSSLTSGDPYEQYF. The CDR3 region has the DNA TGTGCCAGCAGTTCCCTCACTAGCGGGGATCCCTACGAGCAGTACTTC.

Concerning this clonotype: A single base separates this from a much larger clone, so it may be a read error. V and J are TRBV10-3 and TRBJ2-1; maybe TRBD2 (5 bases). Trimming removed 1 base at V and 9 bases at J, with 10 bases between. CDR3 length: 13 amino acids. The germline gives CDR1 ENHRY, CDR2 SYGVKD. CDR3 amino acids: CAISEYPEGEQFF. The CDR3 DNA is TGTGCCATCAGTGAGTACCCCGAGGGTGAGCAGTTCTTC.

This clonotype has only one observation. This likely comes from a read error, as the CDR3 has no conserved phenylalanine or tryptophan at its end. CDR3 amino acids: CARSVDYEQYL. The CDR3 nucleotides are TGTGCCAGGAGTGTCGACTACGAGCAGTACTTA. The chain links TRBV6-1 to TRBJ2-7, with D uncertain. This CDR3 has 11 residues. Germline CDR1 and CDR2: MNHNS and SASEGT.

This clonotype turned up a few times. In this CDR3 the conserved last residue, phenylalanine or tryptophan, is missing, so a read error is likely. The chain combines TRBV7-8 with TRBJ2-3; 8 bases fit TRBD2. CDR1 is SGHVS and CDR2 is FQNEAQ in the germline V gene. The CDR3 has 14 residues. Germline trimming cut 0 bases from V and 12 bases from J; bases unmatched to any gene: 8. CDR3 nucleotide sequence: TGTGCCAGCAGCTTAGCAGCGGGAGCCCTCGCCCAGTATTCT. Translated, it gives CASSLAAGALAQYS.

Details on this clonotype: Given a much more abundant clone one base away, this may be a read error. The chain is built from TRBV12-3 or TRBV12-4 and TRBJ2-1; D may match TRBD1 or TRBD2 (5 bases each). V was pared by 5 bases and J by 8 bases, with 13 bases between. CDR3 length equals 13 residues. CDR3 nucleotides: TGTGCCAGCAGTCCGGGGCCTAACGATGAGCAGTTCTTC. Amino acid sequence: CASSPGPNDEQFF.

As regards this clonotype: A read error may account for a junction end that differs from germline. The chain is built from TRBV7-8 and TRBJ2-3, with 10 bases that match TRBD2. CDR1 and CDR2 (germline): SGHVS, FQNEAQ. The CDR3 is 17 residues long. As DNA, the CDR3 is TGTACCAGCGGCTTAGCCCAAGCGGGAGGGCCACATGATACGCAATATTTT. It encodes CTSGLAQAGGPHDTQYF.

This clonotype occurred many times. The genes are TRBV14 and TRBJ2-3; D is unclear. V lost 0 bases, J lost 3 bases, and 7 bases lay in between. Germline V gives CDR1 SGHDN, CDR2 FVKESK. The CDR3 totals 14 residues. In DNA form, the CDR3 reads TGTGCCAGCAGCCAAGATCCGGCGACAGATACGCAGTATTTT. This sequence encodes CASSQDPATDTQYF.

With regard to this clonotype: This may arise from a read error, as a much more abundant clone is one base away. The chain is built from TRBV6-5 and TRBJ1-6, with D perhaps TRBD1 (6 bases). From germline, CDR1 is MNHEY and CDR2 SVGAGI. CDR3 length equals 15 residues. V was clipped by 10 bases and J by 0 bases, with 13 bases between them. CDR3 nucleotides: TGTGCCAACAGACGGGACATCTCCTATAATTCACCCCTCCACTTT. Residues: CANRRDISYNSPLHF.

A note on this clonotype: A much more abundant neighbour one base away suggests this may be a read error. The CDR3 loop reads CASSAQDSFYDQYF. The CDR3 region has the DNA TGCGCCAGCAGTGCCCAGGACAGTTTCTACGACCAGTACTTC. The chain is built from TRBV10-1 and TRBJ2-7; the D gene is possibly TRBD1 (6 bases). From germline, CDR1 is WNHNN and CDR2 SYGVQD (reference sequence). The CDR3 spans 14 residues.

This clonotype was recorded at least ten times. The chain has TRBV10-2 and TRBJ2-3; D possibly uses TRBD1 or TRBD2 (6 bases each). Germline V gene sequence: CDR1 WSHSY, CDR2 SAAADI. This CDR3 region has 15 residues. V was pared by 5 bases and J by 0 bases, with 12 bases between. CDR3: CASSSRDTSTDTQYF. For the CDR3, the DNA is TGCGCCAGCAGTTCGCGGGACACTAGCACAGATACGCAGTATTTT.

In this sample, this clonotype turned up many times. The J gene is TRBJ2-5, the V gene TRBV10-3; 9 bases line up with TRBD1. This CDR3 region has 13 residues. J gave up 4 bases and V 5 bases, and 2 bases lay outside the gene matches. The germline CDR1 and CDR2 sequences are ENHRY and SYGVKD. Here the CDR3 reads CAISRGQGETQYF. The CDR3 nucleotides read TGTGCCATCAGTAGGGGACAGGGAGAGACCCAGTACTTC.

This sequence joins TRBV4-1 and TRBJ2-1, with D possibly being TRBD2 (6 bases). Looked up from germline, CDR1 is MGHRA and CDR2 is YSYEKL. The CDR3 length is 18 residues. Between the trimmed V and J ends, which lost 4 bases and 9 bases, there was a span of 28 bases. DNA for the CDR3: TGCGCCAGCAGCCTAGGATTGATTGGCGGGGCGGAGGGAAGTGAGCAGTTCTTC. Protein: CASSLGLIGGAEGSEQFF.

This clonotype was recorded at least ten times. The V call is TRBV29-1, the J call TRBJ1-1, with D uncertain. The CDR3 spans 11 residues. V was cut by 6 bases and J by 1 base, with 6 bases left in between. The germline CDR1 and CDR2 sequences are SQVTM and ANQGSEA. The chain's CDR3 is CSVVENTEAFF. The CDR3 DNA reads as TGCAGCGTGGTTGAGAACACTGAAGCTTTCTTT.

CDR3 sequence reads: CASSQEGSGTSLSYEQYF. In DNA form, the CDR3 reads TGCGCCAGCAGCCAAGAGGGGTCAGGGACTAGCCTCAGTTACGAGCAGTACTTC. The chain joins TRBV4-1 to TRBJ2-7; 9 positions match TRBD2. Germline loops: CDR1 MGHRA, CDR2 YSYEKL. Trimming removed 0 bases from V and 4 bases from J; junction bases left unmatched: 13. The CDR3 contains 18 residues.

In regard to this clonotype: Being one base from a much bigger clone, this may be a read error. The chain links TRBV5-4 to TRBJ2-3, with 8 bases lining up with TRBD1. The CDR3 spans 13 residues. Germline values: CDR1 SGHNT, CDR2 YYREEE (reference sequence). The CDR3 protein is CVAQGQGTDTQYF. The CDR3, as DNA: TGTGTCGCGCAGGGACAGGGCACAGATACGCAGTATTTT.

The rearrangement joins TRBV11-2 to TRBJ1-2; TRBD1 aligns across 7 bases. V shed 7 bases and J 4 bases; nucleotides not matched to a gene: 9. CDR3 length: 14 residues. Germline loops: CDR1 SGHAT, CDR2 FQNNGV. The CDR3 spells CASNFIGGGYGYTF. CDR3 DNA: TGTGCCAGCAACTTCATAGGGGGCGGCTATGGCTACACCTTC.

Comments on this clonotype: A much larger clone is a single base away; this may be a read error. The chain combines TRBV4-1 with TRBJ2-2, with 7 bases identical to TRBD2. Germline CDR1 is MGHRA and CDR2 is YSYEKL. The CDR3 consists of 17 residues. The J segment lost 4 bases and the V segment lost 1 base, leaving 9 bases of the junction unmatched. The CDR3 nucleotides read TGCGCCAGCAGCCAAGGTGAGGCCGGGGGGTTCACCGGGGAGCTGTTTTTT. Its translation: CASSQGEAGGFTGELFF.

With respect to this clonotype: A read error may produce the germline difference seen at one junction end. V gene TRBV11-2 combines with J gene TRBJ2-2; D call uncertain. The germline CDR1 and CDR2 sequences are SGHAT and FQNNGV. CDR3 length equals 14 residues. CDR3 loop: CASSLYWNTRELFF. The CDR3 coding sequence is TGTGCCAGCAGCTTATATTGGAACACCCGGGAGCTGTTTTTT. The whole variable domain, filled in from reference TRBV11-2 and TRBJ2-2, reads EAGVAQSPRYKIIEKRQSVAFWCNPISGHATLYWYQQILGQGPKLLIQFQNNGVVDDSQLPKDRFSAERLKGVDSTLKIQPAKLEDSAVYLCASSLYWNTRELFFGEGSRLTVL.

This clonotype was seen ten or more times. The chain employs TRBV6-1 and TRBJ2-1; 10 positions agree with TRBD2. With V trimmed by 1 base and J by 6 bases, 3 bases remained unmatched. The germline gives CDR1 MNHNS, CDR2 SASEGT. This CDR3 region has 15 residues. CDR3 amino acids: CASSEEASGSNEQFF. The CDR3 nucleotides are TGTGCCAGCAGTGAAGAGGCTAGCGGGAGCAATGAGCAGTTCTTC.

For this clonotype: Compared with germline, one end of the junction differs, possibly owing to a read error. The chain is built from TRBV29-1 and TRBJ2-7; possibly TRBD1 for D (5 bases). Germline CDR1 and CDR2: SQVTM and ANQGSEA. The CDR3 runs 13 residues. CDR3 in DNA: TGCAGCGTTGACATGTGGGGCTCCTACGAGCAATACTTC. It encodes CSVDMWGSYEQYF.

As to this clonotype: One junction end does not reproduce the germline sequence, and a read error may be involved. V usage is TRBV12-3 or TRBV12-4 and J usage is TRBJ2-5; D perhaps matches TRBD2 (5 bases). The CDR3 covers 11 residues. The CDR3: CPSSSGISAFF. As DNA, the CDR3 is TGTCCCAGCAGTTCGGGGATTAGCGCCTTCTTC.